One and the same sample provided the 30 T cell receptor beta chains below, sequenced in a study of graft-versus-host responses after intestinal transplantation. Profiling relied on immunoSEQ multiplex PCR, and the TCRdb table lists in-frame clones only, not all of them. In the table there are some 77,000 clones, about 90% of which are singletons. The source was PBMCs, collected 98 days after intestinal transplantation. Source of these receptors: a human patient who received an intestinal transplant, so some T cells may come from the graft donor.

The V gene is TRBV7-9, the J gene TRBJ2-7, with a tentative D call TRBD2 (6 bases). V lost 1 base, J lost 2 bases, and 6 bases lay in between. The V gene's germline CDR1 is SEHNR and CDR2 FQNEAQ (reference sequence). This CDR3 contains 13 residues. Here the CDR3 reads CASSLGGTYEQYF. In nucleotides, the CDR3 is TGTGCCAGCAGCTTAGGCGGGACCTACGAGCAGTACTTC.

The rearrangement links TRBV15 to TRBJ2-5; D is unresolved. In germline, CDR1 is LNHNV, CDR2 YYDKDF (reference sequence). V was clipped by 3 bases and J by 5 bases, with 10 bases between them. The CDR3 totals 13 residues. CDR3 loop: CATSRKGSETQYF. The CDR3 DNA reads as TGTGCCACCAGCAGGAAGGGTAGCGAGACCCAGTACTTC.

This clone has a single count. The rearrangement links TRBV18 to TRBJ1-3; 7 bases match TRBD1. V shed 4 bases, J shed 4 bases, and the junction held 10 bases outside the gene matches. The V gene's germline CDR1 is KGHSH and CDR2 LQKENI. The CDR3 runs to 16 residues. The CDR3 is CASSRKPGGSGNTIYF. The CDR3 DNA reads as TGTGCCAGCTCACGTAAGCCAGGGGGATCCGGAAACACCATATATTTT.

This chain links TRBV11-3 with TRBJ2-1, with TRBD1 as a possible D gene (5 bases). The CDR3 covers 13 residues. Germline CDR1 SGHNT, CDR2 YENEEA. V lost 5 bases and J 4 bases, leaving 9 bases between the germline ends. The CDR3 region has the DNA TGTGCCAGCAGCGCGACAGAGTACAATGAGCAGTTCTTC. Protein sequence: CASSATEYNEQFF.

The CDR3 DNA sequence: TGTGCCAGCAAGGCCCTAAGCGGGAGGGCCTACGAGCAGTACTTC. Its protein product is CASKALSGRAYEQYF. This rearrangement joins TRBV6-5 to TRBJ2-7; 10 bases agree with TRBD2. The CDR3 extends over 15 amino acids. The germline V gene has CDR1 MNHEY and CDR2 SVGAGI. V trimming: 7 bases; J trimming: 2 bases; junction bases outside the gene matches: 8.

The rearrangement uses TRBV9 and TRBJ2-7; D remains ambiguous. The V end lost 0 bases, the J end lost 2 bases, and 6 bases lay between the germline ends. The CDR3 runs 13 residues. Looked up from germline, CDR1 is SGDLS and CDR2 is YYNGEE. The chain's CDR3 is CASSVAPPYEQYF. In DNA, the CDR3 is TGTGCCAGCAGCGTAGCTCCGCCCTACGAGCAGTACTTC.

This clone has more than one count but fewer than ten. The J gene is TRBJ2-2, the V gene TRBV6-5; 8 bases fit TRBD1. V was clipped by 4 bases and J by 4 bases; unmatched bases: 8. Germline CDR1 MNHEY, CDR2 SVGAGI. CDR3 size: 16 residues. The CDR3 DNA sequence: TGTGCCAGCAGTTCCCCCCAGGGGGCTAGCACCGGGGAGCTGTTTTTT. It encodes CASSSPQGASTGELFF.

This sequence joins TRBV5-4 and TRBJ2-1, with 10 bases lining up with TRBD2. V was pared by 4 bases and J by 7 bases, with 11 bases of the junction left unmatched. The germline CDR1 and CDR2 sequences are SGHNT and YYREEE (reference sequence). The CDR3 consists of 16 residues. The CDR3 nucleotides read TGTGCCAGCAGCCCAATTAGCGGGAGGCGGAATAATGAGCAGTTCTTC. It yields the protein CASSPISGRRNNEQFF.

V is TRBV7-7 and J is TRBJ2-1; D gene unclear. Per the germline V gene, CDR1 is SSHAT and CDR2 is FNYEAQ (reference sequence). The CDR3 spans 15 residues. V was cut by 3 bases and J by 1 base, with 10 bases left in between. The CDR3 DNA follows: TGTGCCAGCAGCTTGTATCTAAATTCCTACAATGAGCAGTTCTTC. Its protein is CASSLYLNSYNEQFF.

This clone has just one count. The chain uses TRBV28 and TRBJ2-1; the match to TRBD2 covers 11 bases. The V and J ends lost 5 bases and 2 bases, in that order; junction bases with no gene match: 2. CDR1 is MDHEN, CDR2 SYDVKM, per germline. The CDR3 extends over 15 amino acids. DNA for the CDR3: TGTGCCAGCAGTCCTAGCGGGAGGACCTACAATGAGCAGTTCTTC. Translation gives CASSPSGRTYNEQFF. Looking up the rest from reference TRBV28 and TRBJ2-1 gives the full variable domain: DVKVTQSSRYLVKRTGEKVFLECVQDMDHENMFWYRQDPGLGLRLIYFSYDVKMKEKGDIPEGYSVSREKKERFSLILESASTNQTSMYLCASSPSGRTYNEQFFGPGTRLTVL.

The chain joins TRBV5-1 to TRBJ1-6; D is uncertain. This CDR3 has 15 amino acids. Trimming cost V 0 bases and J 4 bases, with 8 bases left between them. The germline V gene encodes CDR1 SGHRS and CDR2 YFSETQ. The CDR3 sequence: CASSLGSVYNSPLHF. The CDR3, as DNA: TGCGCCAGCAGCTTGGGATCCGTATATAATTCACCCCTCCACTTT.

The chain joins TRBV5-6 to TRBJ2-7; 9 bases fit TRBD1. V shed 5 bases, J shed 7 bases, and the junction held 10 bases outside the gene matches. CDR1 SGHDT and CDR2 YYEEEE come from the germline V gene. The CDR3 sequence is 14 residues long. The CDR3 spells CASSPGTGLGEQYF. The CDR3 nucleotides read TGTGCCAGCAGTCCCGGGACAGGGTTGGGAGAGCAGTACTTC.

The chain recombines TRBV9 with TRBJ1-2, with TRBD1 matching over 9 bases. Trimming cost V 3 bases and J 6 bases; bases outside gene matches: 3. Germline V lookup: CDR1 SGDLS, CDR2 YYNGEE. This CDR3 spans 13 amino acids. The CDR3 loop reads CASSGQGEDGYTF. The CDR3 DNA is TGTGCCAGCAGCGGACAGGGGGAGGATGGCTACACCTTC. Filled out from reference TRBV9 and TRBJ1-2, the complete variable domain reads DSGVTQTPKHLITATGQRVTLRCSPRSGDLSVYWYQQSLDQGLQFLIQYYNGEERAKGNILERFSAQQFPDLHSELNLSSLELGDSALYFCASSGQGEDGYTFGSGTRLTVV.

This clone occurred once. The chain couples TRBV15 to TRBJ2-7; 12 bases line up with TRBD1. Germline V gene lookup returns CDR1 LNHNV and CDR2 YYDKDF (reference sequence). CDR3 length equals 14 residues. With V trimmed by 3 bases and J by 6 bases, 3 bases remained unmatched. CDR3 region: CATSSRDRGPEQYF. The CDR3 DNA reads TGTGCCACCAGCAGCCGGGACAGGGGGCCCGAGCAGTACTTC.

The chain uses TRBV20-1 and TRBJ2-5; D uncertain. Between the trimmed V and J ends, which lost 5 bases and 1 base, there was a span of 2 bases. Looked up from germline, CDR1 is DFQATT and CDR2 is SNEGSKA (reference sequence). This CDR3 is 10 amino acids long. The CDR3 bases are TGCAGTGCTGTCCAAGAGACCCAGTACTTC. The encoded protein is CSAVQETQYF.

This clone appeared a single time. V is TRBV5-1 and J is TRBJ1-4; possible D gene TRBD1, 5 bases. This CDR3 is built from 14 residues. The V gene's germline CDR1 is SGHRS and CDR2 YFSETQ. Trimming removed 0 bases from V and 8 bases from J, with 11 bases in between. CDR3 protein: CASSLEGRDEKLFF. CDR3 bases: TGCGCCAGCAGCTTGGAGGGTAGGGACGAAAAACTGTTTTTT.

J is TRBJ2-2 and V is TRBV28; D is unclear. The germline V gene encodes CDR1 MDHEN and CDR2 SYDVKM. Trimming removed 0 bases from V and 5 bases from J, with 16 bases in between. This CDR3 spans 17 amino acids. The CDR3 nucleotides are TGTGCCAGCAGTTTATGGCGGCTAAGCGTTAGGACCGGGGAGCTGTTTTTT. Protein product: CASSLWRLSVRTGELFF.

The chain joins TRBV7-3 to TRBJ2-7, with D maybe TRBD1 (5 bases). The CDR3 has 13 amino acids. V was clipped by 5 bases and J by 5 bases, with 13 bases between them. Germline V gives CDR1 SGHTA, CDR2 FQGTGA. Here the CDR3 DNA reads TGTGCCAGCAGCCGTGGGGTAGGGGACGAGCAGTACTTC. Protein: CASSRGVGDEQYF.

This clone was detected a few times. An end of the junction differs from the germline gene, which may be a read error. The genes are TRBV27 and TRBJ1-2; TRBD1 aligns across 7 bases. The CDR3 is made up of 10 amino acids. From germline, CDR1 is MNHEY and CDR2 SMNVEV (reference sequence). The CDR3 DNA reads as TGTGCCAGCAGAGGCCGGGACAGTCCCTTC. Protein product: CASRGRDSPF.

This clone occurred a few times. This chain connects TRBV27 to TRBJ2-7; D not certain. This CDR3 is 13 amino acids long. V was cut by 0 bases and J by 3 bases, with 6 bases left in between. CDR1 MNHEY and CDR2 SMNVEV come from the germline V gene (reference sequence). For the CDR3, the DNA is TGTGCCAGCAGTTTATCAACGGACTACGAGCAGTACTTC. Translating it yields CASSLSTDYEQYF.

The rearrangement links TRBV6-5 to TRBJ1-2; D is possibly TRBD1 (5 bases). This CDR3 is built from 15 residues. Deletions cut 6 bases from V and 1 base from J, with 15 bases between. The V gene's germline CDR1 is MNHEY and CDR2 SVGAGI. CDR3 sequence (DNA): TGTGCCAGCAGACGGACGGGGGACCTTAACTATGGCTACACCTTC. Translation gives CASRRTGDLNYGYTF.

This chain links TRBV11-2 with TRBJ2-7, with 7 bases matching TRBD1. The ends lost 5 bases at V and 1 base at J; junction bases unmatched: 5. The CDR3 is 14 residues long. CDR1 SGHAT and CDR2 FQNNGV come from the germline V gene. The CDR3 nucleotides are TGTGCCAGCAGCCCGGACAGGTCTTCCTACGAGCAGTACTTC. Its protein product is CASSPDRSSYEQYF.

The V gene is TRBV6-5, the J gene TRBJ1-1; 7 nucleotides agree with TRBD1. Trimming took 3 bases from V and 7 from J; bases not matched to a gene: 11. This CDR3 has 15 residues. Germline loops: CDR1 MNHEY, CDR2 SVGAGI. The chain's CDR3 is CASSYSSRGVVEAFF. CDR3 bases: TGTGCCAGCAGTTATTCGTCCAGGGGGGTGGTTGAAGCTTTCTTT.

The chain's CDR3 is CASSHTPGLETQYF. In DNA form, the CDR3 reads TGTGCCAGCAGCCATACACCAGGGTTAGAGACCCAGTACTTC. This chain uses TRBV6-1 with TRBJ2-5, with D perhaps matching TRBD1 (5 bases). This CDR3 has 14 residues. Germline assignment: CDR1 MNHNS and CDR2 SASEGT. V was pared by 6 bases and J by 4 bases, with 15 bases between.

The CDR3 here is CATQEGGGQPQHF. CDR3 sequence (DNA): TGTGCCACTCAGGAGGGGGGAGGTCAGCCCCAGCATTTT. The chain combines TRBV28 with TRBJ1-5; possibly TRBD1 for D (6 bases). The CDR3 spans 13 residues. The V gene's germline CDR1 is MDHEN and CDR2 SYDVKM. Trimming shortened V by 10 bases and J by 6 bases, and 16 bases separated the two germline ends.

CDR3 in amino acids: CASSKWGGLAAQETQYF. In nucleotides, the CDR3 is TGTGCCAGCAGCAAATGGGGGGGACTAGCGGCCCAAGAGACCCAGTACTTC. The chain has TRBV21-1 and TRBJ2-5; the table's D call, TRBD2, was not checked against the DNA. TRBV21-1 is listed as a pseudogene. The CDR3 totals 17 residues.

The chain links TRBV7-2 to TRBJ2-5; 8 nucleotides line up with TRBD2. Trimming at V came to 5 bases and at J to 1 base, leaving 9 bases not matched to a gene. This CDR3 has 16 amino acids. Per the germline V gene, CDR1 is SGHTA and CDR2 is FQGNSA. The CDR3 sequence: CASSPVWRGAQETQYF. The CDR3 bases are TGTGCCAGCAGCCCCGTGTGGCGGGGGGCCCAAGAGACCCAGTACTTC. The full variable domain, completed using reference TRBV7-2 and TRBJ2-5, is GAGVSQSPSNKVTEKGKDVELRCDPISGHTALYWYRQSLGQGLEFLIYFQGNSAPDKSGLPSDRFSAERTGGSVSTLTIQRTQQEDSAVYLCASSPVWRGAQETQYFGPGTRLLVL.

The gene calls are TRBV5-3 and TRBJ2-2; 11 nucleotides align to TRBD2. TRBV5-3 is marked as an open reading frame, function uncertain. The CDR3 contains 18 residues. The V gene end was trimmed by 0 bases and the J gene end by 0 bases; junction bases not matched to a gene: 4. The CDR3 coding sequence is TGTGCCAGAAGCTTGGTCGCTAGCGGGGGGTCGAACACCGGGGAGCTGTTTTTT. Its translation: CARSLVASGGSNTGELFF.

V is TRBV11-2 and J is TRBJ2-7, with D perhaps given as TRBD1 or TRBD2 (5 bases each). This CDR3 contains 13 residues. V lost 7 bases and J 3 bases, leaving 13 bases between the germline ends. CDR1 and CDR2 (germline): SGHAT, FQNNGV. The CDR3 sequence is CASTLTEGYEQYF. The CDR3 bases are TGTGCCAGCACTTTGACAGAGGGCTACGAGCAGTACTTC.

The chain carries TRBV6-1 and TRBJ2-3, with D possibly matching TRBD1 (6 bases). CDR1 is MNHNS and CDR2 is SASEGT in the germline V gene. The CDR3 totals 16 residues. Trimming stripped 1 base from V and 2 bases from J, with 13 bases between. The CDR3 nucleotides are TGTGCCAGCAGTGAAGGTGTGGGGGCCGTCACAGATACGCAGTATTTT. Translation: CASSEGVGAVTDTQYF.